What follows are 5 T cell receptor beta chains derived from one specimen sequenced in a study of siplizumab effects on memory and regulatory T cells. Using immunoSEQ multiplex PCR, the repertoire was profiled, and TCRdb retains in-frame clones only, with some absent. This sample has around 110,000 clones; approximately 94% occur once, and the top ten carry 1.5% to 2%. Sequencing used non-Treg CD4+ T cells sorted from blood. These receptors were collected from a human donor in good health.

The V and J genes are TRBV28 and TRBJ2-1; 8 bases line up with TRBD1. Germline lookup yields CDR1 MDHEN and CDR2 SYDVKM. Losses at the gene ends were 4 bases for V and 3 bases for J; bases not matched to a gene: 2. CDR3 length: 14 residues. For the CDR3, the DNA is TGTGCCAGCAGTTCAGGACAGGGCTACAATGAGCAGTTCTTC. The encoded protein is CASSSGQGYNEQFF.

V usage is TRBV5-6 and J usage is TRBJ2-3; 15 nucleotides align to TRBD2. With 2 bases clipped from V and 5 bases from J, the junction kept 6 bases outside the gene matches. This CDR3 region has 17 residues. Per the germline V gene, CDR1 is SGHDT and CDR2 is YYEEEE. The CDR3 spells CASSLGLAGGSGDTQYF. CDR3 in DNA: TGTGCCAGCAGCTTAGGACTAGCGGGGGGGAGCGGAGATACGCAGTATTTT. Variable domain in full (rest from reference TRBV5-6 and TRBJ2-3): DAGVTQSPTHLIKTRGQQVTLRCSPKSGHDTVSWYQQALGQGPQFIFQYYEEEERQRGNFPDRFSGHQFPNYSSELNVNALLLGDSALYLCASSLGLAGGSGDTQYFGPGTRLTVL.

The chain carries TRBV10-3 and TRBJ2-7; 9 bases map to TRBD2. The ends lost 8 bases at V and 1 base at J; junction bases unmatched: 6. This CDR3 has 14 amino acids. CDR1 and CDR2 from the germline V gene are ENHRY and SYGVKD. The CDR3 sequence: CAIGSTSGSYEQYF. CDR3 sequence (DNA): TGTGCCATCGGGAGCACTAGCGGGTCCTACGAGCAGTACTTC.

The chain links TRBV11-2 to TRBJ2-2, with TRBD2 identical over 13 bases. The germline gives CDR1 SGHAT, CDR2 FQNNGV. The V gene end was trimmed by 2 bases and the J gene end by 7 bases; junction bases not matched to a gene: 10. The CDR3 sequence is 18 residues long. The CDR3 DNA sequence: TGTGCCAGCAGCTTATCCCAAGGACTAGCGGGAGATGTCGGGGAGCTGTTTTTT. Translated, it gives CASSLSQGLAGDVGELFF. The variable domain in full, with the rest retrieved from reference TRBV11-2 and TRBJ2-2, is EAGVAQSPRYKIIEKRQSVAFWCNPISGHATLYWYQQILGQGPKLLIQFQNNGVVDDSQLPKDRFSAERLKGVDSTLKIQPAKLEDSAVYLCASSLSQGLAGDVGELFFGEGSRLTVL.

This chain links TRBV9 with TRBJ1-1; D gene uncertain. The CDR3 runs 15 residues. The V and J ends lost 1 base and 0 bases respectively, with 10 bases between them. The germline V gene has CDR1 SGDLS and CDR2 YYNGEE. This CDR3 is CASSVSTQLNTEAFF. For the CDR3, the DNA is TGTGCCAGCAGCGTATCGACTCAGCTGAACACTGAAGCTTTCTTT.